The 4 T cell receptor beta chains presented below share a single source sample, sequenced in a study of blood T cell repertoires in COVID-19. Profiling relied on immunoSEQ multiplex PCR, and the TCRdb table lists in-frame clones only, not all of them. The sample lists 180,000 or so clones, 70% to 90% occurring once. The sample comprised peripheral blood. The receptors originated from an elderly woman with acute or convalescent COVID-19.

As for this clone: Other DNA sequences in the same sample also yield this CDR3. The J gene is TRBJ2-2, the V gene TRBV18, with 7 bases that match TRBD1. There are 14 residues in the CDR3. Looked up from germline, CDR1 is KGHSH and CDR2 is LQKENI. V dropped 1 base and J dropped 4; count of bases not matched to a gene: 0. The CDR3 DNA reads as TGTGCCAGCTCACCACGACAGGGCACCGGGGAGCTGTTTTTT. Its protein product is CASSPRQGTGELFF.

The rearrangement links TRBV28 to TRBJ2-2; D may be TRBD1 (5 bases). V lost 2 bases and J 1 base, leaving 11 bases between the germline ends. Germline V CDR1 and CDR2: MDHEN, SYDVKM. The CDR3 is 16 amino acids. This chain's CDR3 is CASSLIDRMNTGELFF. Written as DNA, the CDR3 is TGTGCCAGCAGTTTAATCGACAGAATGAACACCGGGGAGCTGTTTTTT.

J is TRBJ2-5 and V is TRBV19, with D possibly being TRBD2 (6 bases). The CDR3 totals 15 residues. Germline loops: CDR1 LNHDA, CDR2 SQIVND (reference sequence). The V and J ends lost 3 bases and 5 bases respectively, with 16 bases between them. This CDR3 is CASSIGPRRGETQYF. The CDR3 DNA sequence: TGTGCCAGTAGTATCGGCCCTAGACGGGGGGAGACCCAGTACTTC.

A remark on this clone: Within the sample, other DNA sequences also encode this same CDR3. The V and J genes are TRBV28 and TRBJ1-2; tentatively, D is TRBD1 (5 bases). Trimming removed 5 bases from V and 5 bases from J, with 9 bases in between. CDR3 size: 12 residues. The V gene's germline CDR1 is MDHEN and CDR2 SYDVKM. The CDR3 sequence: CASSLRQYGYTF. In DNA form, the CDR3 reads TGTGCCAGCAGTCTCCGACAGTATGGCTACACCTTC.